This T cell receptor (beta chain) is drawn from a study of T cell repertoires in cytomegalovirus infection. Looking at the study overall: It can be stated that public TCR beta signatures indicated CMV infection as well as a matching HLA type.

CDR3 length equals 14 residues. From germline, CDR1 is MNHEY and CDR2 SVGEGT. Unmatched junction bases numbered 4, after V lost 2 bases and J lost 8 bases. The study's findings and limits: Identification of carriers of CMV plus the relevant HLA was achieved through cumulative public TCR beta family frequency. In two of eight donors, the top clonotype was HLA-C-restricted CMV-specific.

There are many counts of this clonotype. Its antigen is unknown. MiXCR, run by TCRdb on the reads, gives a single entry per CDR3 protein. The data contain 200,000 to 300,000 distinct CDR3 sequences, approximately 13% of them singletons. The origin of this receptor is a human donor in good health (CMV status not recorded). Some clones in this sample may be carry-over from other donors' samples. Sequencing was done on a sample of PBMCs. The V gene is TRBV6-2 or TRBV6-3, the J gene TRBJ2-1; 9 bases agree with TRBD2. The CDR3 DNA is TGTGCCAGCAGTTACGCGGGAGGGCCCGATGAGCAGTTCTTC. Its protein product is CASSYAGGPDEQFF.